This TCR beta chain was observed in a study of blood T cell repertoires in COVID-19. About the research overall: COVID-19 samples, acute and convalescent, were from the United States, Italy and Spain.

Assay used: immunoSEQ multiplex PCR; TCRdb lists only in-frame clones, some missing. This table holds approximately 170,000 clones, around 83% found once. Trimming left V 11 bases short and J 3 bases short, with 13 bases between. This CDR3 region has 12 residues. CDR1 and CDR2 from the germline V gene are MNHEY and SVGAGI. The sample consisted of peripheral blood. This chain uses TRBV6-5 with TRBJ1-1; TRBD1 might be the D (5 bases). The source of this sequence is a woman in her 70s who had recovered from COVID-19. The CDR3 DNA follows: TGTGCCGGCCTGGGGCCTGACACTGAAGCTTTCTTT. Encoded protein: CAGLGPDTEAFF.